This T cell receptor (beta chain) appears in the sequencing data of a study of blood T cell repertoires in COVID-19. Study summary: COVID-19 samples collected from the United States, Italy and Spain covered acute and convalescent phases.

A Seattle source enrolled patients during active infection and followed them longitudinally. Here immunoSEQ multiplex PCR was the method, and the copy in TCRdb shows in-frame clones only, minus some. The sample consists of 70,000 to 95,000 clones, just under 80% of them appearing once. Trimming cost V 5 bases and J 7 bases; bases outside gene matches: 10. The CDR3 has 14 residues. The germline gives CDR1 LNHNV, CDR2 YYDKDF (reference sequence). The sequenced sample was peripheral blood. This receptor was identified in a man aged 55 to 70 with COVID-19, enrolled during active disease. This chain uses TRBV15 with TRBJ2-7; 8 bases are shared with TRBD1. The CDR3, as DNA: TGTGCCACCAGCTCACGGACAGGGCATGAAGAGCAGTACTTC. Encoded protein: CATSSRTGHEEQYF.